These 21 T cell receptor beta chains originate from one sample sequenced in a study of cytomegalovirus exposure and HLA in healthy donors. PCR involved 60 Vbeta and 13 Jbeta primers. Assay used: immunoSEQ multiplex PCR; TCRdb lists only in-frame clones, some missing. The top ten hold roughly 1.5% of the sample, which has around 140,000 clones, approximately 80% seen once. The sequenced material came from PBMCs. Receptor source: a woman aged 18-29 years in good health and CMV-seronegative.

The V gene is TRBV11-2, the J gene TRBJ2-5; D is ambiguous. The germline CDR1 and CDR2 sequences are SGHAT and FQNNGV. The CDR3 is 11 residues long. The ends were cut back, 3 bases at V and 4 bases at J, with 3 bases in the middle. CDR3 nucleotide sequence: TGTGCCAGCAGCTTCGGAGAGACCCAGTACTTC. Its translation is CASSFGETQYF.

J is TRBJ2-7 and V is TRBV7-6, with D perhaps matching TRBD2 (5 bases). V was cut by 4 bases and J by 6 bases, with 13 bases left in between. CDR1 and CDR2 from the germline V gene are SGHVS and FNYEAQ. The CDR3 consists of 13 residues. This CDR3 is CASSSQLRGEQYF. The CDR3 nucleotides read TGTGCCAGCAGCTCGCAACTCCGGGGCGAGCAGTACTTC.

The CDR3 sequence: CASSFEGAQAFF. As DNA, the CDR3 is TGTGCCAGCAGCTTTGAGGGGGCTCAAGCTTTCTTT. This rearrangement joins TRBV13 to TRBJ1-1, with TRBD1 matching over 7 bases. Germline V gene lookup returns CDR1 PRHDT and CDR2 FYEKMQ (reference sequence). V was pared by 3 bases and J by 9 bases, with 4 bases of the junction left unmatched. This CDR3 is 12 amino acids long.

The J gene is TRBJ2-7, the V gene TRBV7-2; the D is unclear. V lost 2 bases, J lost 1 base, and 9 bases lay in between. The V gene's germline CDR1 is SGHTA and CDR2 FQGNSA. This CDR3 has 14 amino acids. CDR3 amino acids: CASSLTASSYEQYF. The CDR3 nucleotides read TGTGCCAGCAGCTTAACTGCGAGTTCCTACGAGCAGTACTTC.

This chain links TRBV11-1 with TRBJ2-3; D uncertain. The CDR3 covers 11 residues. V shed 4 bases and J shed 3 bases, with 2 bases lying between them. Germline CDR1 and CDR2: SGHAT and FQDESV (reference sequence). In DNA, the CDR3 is TGTGCCAGCAGCTCTACAGATACGCAGTATTTT. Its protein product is CASSSTDTQYF.

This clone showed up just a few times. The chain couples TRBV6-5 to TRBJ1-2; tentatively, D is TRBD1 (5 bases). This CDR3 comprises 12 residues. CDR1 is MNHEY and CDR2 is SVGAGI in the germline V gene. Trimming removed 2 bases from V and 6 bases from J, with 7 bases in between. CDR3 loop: CASSYKGNGYTF. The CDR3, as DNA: TGTGCCAGCAGTTACAAGGGGAATGGCTACACCTTC.

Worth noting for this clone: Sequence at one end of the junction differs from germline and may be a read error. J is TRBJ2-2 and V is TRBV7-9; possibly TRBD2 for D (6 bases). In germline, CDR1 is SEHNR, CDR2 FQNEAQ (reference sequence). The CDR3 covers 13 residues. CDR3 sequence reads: CASRLGGTGELFF. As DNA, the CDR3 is TGTGCCAGCCGCTTGGGAGGCACCGGGGAGCTGTTTTTT.

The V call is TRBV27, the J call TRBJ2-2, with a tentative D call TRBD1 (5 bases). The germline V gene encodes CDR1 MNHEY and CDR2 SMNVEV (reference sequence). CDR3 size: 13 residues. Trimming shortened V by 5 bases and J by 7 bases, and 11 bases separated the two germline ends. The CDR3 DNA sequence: TGTGCCAGCAGTACCAGGGTTATCGGGGAGCTGTTTTTT. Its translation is CASSTRVIGELFF.

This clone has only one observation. CDR3 DNA: TGTGCCAGCAGTTTAATTGGGGAGGGCACTGAAGCTTTCTTT. Translating gives CASSLIGEGTEAFF. The chain links TRBV28 to TRBJ1-1; D is ambiguous. Germline assignment: CDR1 MDHEN and CDR2 SYDVKM. This CDR3 has 14 residues. The ends were cut back, 2 bases at V and 4 bases at J, with 11 bases in the middle.

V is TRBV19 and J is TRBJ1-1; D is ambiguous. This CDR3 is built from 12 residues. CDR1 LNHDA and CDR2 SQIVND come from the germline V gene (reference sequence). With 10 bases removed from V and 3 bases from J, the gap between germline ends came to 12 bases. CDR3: CATSTDYTEAFF. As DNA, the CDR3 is TGTGCCACCTCGACGGACTACACTGAAGCTTTCTTT.

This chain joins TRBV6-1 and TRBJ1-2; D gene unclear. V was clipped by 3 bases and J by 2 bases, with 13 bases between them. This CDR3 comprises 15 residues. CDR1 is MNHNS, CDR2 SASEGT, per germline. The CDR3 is CASSDRPGSNYGYTF. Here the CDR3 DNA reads TGTGCCAGCAGTGATCGGCCGGGGTCAAACTATGGCTACACCTTC.

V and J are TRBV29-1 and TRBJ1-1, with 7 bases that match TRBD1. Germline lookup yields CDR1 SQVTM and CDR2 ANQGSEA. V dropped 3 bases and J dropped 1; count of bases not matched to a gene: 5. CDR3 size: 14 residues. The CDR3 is CSVERQGGNTEAFF. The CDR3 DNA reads TGCAGCGTTGAGAGACAGGGTGGGAACACTGAAGCTTTCTTT.

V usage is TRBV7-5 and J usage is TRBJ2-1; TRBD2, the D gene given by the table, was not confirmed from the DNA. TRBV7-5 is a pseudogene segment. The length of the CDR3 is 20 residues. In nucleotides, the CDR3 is TGTGTCAGAAGCTACCCCGGGACTAGCGGGAGGCCCTGGGATCTCAATGAGCAGTTCTTC. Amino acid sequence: CVRSYPGTSGRPWDLNEQFF.

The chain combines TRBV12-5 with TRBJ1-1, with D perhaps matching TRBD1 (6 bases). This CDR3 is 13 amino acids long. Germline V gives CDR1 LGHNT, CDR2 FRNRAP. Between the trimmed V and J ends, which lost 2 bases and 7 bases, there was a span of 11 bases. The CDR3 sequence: CASGLSDSLEAFF. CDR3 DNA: TGTGCTAGTGGTTTGTCGGACAGTCTTGAAGCTTTCTTT.

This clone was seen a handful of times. The CDR3 is CASGDRGAYGYTF. The DNA for the CDR3 is TGTGCCAGCGGAGACAGGGGTGCCTATGGCTACACCTTC. This rearrangement joins TRBV6-5 to TRBJ1-2, with 8 bases lining up with TRBD1. Germline CDR1 MNHEY, CDR2 SVGAGI. The CDR3 runs to 13 residues. V gave up 8 bases and J gave up 4 bases; unmatched junction bases: 6.

The CDR3 DNA reads TGTGCCACCAGCAGAGGAGATGCAACTAATGAAAAACTGTTTTTT. Its protein is CATSRGDATNEKLFF. The chain joins TRBV15 to TRBJ1-4, with D unclear. Trimming left V 1 base short and J 0 bases short, with 6 bases between. The germline gives CDR1 LNHNV, CDR2 YYDKDF (reference sequence). The CDR3 is made up of 15 amino acids.

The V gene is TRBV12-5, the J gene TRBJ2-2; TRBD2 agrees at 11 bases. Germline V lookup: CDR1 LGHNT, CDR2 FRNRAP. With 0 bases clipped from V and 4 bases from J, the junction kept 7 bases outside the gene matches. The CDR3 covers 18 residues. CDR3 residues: CASGLVLAGVRRTGELFF. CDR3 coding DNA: TGTGCTAGTGGTTTGGTACTAGCGGGAGTACGGCGCACCGGGGAGCTGTTTTTT.

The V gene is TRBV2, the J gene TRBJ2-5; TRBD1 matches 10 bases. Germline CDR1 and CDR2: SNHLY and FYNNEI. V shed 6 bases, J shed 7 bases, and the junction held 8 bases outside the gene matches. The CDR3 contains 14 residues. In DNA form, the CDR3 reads TGTGCCAGCAGGACCGGGACAGGGGAAAGGACCCAGTACTTC. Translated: CASRTGTGERTQYF. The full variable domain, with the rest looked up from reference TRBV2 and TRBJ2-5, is EPEVTQTPSHQVTQMGQEVILRCVPISNHLYFYWYRQILGQKVEFLVSFYNNEISEKSEIFDDQFSVERPDGSNFTLKIRSTKLEDSAMYFCASRTGTGERTQYFGPGTRLLVL.

CDR3: CASSDGGTRREKLFF. The CDR3 region has the DNA TGCGCCAGCAGTGACGGGGGGACGAGGCGCGAAAAACTGTTTTTT. J is TRBJ1-4 and V is TRBV10-2; possible D gene TRBD1, 5 bases. V lost 3 bases, J lost 8 bases, and 16 bases lay in between. Per the germline V gene, CDR1 is WSHSY and CDR2 is SAAADI. The length of the CDR3 is 15 residues.

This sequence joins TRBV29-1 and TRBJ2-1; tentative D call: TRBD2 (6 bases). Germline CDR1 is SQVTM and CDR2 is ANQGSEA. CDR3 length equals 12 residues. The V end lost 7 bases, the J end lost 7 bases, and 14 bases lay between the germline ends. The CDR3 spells CSGRLVRNEQFF. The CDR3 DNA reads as TGCAGCGGCCGACTAGTACGGAATGAGCAGTTCTTC.

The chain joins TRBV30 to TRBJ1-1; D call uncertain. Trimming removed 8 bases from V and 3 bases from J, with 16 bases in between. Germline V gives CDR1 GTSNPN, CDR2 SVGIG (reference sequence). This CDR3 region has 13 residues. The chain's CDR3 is CALLSTVYTEAFF. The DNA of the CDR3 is TGTGCCCTTCTATCTACCGTCTACACTGAAGCTTTCTTT.